Sequencing of this T cell receptor (beta chain) was carried out in a study of T-cell memory formation after mild COVID-19. Turning to the study itself: TCR clusters were largely donor specific.

Study-wide points: Several responding clones turned up in pre-infection memory, indicating that cross-reactive memory may have taken part. Clones shrinking between day 15 and 85 showed a balanced CD4/CD8 split, and those that grew later tilted toward CD4+. Second-wave clones with a day 37 peak had unconfirmed SARS-CoV-2 specificity.

The CDR3 has 13 residues. With 0 bases removed from V and 7 bases from J, the gap between germline ends came to 8 bases. The germline gives CDR1 SGDLS, CDR2 YYNGEE. A word on this clonotype: The antigen remains unidentified.

TCRdb re-called the 5' RACE reads through MiXCR, storing one row per CDR3 protein. The sample consists of under 350,000 distinct CDR3 sequences, around 15% of them appearing once. The chain combines TRBV9 with TRBJ2-1; D not resolved. Sample: PBMCs or a T cell subset sorted from them (not recorded which). The clonotype was recovered from a man between 18 and 29 years old who had mild COVID-19 (a few samples of this study predate the infection). Cell type and time point are not known. CDR3 region: CASSVGGENEQFF. Written as DNA, the CDR3 is TGTGCCAGCAGCGTAGGTGGAGAGAATGAGCAGTTCTTC.